What follows describes a single TCR beta chain. This clone has only one observation. The antigen it binds to is not known. Per-base quality was not reported, and no clone a single base away is much larger than it. The data were taken from a study of control samples from healthy donors and cancer patients (dated by TCRdb to 2019 to 2021). The library relied on the immunoSEQ multiplex PCR assay. TCRdb re-hosts the immuneACCESS table, in-frame sequences only. Its copies lack some clones; in the studies checked, an unresolved V gene accounts for under half of them, and the cause for the rest is not known. This sample holds about 69,000 clones; approximately 89% were observed only once. Roughly 6% of the sample lies in the top ten. Including cysteine and phenylalanine, the CDR3 has 16 amino acids. CDR3 DNA only is kept here, 48 bases in frame from base 1. The germline V gene sets CDR1 to SGDLS and CDR2 to YYNGEE. Ends trimmed: V by 4 bases, J by 2 bases; bases unmatched to a gene: 11.

The clonotype comes from a man in his 60s with colorectal cancer. The sequencing sample was made of PBMCs. Here the chain combines TRBV9 and TRBJ1-2, with 7 central nucleotides matching TRBD1. The sequenced DNA: TGTGCCAGCAGCCCCGCGGCGGGCAGGGGGAACTATGGCTACACCTTC. This encodes CASSPAAGRGNYGYTF.